The present T cell receptor beta chain was sequenced within a study of T cells in Graves' hyperthyroidism and ophthalmopathy. Study-wide results and limits: The majority of expanded thyroid clonotypes above 0.001 also appeared in blood.

With 6 bases clipped from V and 2 bases from J, the junction kept 4 bases outside the gene matches. The CDR3 is 15 residues long. The germline gives CDR1 MNHEY, CDR2 SMNVEV (reference sequence). On this clonotype: Its antigen is not identified.

Using RNA transcripts as the source, TCR beta CDR3 regions were amplified. Researchers ran a first-round RT-PCR on the TCR CDR3 using the HTBI primer set. TCRdb re-analysed the multiplex PCR reads in MiXCR, keeping a single row per CDR3 protein. The sample records roughly 630,000 distinct CDR3 sequences, about a sixth being singletons. Graves' hyperthyroidism without ophthalmopathy progression within 18 months was termed stable. Pregnant or lactating patients were excluded, as were those with uncontrolled infection or other autoimmune disease. Diagnoses were established using clinical symptoms, serum thyroxine and TRAb, thyroid ultrasound and orbital computed tomography.

The chain combines TRBV27 with TRBJ1-5; TRBD1 matches 10 bases. Sequenced input: blood. This clonotype originated in a woman aged 30 to 39 with Graves' hyperthyroidism. As DNA, the CDR3 is TGTGCCAGCAGGGGGACAGGGGCGGGCAATCAGCCCCAGCATTTT. As protein: CASRGTGAGNQPQHF.